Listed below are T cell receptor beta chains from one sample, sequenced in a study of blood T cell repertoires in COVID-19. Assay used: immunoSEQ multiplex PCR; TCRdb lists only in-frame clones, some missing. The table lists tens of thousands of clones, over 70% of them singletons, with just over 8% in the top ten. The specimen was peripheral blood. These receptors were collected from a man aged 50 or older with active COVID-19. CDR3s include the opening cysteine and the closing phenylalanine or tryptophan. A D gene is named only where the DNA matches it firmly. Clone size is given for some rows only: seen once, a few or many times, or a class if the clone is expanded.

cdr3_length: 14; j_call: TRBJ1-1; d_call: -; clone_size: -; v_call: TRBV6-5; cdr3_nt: TGTGCCAGCAGTTACGCCGGGGGGAACACTGAAGCTTTCTTT; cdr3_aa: CASSYAGGNTEAFF
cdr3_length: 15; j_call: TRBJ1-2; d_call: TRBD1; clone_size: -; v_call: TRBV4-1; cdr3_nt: TGCGCCAGCAGCCAGTCGGACAGGACCAACTATGGCTACACCTTC; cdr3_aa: CASSQSDRTNYGYTF
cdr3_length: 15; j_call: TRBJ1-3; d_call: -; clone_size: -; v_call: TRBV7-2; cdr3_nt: TGTGCCAGCAGCTTAGTCGGGGGGTTTGGAAACACCATATATTTT; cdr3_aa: CASSLVGGFGNTIYF
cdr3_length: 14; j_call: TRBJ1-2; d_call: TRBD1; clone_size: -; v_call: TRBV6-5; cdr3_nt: TGTGCCAGCAGGAGCCCGGGACAGGGTGGCGGCTACACCTTC; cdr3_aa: CASRSPGQGGGYTF
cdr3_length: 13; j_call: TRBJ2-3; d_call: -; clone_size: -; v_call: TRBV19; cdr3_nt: TGTGCCAGTAGGACGAGGGCCGCAGATACGCAGTATTTT; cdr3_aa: CASRTRAADTQYF
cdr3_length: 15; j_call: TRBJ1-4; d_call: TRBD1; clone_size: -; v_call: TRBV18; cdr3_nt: TGTGCCAGCTCATCGGGGGGGACAGGGGCCGAAAAACTGTTTTTT; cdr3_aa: CASSSGGTGAEKLFF
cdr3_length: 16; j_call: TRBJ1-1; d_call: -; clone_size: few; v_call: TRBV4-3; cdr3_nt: TGCGCCAGCAGCCAAGTACCAGGGTACGGGAACACTGAAGCTTTCTTT; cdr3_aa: CASSQVPGYGNTEAFF
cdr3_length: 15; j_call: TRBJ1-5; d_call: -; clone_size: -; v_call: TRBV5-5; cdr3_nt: TGTGCCAGCAGCTTGGCCGGGGTTAAGGGCCAGCCCCAGCATTTT; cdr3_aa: CASSLAGVKGQPQHF
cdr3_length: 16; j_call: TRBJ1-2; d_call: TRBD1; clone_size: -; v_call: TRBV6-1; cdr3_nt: TGTGCCAGCAGTGGAACGGACAGGCCAACTAACTATGGCTACACCTTC; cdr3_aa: CASSGTDRPTNYGYTF
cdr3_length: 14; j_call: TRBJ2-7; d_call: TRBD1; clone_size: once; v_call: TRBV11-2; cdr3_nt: TGTGCCAGCAGCTTAGGCACAGGGGGCTACGAGCAGTACTTC; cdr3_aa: CASSLGTGGYEQYF
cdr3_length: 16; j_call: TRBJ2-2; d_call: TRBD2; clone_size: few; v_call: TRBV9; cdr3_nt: TGTGCCAGCAGCGCAACGGGACTAGCGTTGACCGGGGAGCTGTTTTTT; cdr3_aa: CASSATGLALTGELFF
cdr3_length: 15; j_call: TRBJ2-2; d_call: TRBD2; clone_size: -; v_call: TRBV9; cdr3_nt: TGTGCCAGCAGCGCTAGCGGGGTGAACACCGGGGAGCTGTTTTTT; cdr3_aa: CASSASGVNTGELFF
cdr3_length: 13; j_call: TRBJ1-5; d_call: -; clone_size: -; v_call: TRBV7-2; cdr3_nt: TGTGCCAGCAGCGTCAGGGGAAATCAGCCCCAGCATTTT; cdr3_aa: CASSVRGNQPQHF
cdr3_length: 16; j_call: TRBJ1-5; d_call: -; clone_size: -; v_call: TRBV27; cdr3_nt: TGTGCCAGCAGTTTATGGCCAGGGCCCAGCAATCAGCCCCAGCATTTT; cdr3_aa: CASSLWPGPSNQPQHF
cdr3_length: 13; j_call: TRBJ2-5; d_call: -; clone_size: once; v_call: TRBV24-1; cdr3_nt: TGTGCCACCAGTGTCGGGAGTCAAGAGACCCAGTACTTC; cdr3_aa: CATSVGSQETQYF
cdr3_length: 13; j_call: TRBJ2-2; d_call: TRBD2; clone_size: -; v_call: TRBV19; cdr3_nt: TGTGCCAGTAGTATCTGGGGGGGCGGGGAGCTGTTTTTT; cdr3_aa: CASSIWGGGELFF
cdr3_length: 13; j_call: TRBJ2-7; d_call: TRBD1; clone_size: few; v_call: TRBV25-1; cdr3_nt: TGTGCCAGCAGTGGGGACAGTACCTACGAGCAGTACTTC; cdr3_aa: CASSGDSTYEQYF
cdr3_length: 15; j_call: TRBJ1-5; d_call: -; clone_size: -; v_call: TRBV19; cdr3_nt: TGTGCCAGTCGACAAACCCTGGGTGGCAATCAGCCCCAGCATTTT; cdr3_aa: CASRQTLGGNQPQHF
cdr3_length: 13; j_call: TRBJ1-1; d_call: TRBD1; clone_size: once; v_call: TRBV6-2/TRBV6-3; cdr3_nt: TGTGCCAGCAGTGGCGACAGGGTCACTGAAGCTTTCTTT; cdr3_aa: CASSGDRVTEAFF
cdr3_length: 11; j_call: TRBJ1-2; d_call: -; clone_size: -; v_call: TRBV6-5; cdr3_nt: TGTGCCAGCAGTTACAAGGGGAGCTACACCTTC; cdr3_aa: CASSYKGSYTF
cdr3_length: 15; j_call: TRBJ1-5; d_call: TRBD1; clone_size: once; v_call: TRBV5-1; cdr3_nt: TGCGCCAGCAGCTTGGTTACAGGGGCCAATCAGCCTCAGCATTTT; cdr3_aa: CASSLVTGANQPQHF
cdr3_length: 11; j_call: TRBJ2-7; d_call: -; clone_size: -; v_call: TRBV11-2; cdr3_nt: TGTGCCAGCAGCCCACACTACGAGCAGTACTTC; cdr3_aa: CASSPHYEQYF
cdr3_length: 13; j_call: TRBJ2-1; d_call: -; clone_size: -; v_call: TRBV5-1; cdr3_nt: TGCGCCAGCAGCTTGGCCGGAGGGCATGAGCAGTTCTTC; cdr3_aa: CASSLAGGHEQFF
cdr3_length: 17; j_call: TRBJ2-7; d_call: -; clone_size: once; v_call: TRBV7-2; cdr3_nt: TGTGCCAGCAGCTTAGGGGGGTCCCGGACAGCCACATACGAGCAGTACTTC; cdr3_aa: CASSLGGSRTATYEQYF
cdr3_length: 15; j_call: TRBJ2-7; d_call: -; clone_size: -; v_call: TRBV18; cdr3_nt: TGTGCCAGCTCACCAGGACTCCAAAGCTCCTACGAGCAGTACTTC; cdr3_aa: CASSPGLQSSYEQYF
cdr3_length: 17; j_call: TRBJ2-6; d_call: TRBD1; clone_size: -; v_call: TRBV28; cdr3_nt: TGTGCCAGCAGTTCTGGACAGGGGCCCTCTGGGGCCAACGTCCTGACTTTC; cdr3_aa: CASSSGQGPSGANVLTF